The 11 T cell receptor delta chains presented below share a single source sample, sequenced in a study of γδ T cells in repeated Plasmodium falciparum infection. Flow sorting of PBMC yielded separate Vgamma9/Vdelta2+ and Vdelta2-negative gammadelta T cell populations for bulk repertoire analysis. TCRdb reanalysed the multiplex PCR reads via CATT. The sample includes about 50,000 delta-chain clones, 1.9% seen only once; the top ten take approximately 25%. Material: gamma-delta T cells from blood. The origin of the receptors is a pool of human donors (malaria-infected and uninfected, not separated).

About this clone: The mismatch at residue 13 between this DNA's translation and the TCRdb protein of a much larger clone likely reflects a read error; the protein shown is translated from the DNA. The V call is TRAV38-2/DV8, the J call TRDJ1; 10 positions agree with TRDD3. The J gene, absent from TCRdb, was called here by matching the DNA to germline. Germline-derived CDR1 and CDR2 are TSESDYY and QEAYKQQN. The V segment lost 0 bases and the J segment 0 bases; nucleotides outside the gene matches: 14. This CDR3 spans 20 amino acids. The CDR3 DNA follows: TGTGCTTATAGGAGCGCATTCCTATCATACTGGGGGATGTACACCGATAAACTCATCTTT. This encodes CAYRSAFLSYWGMYTDKLIF.

In this sample, this clone turned up many times. The TCRdb protein comes from a much larger clone and disagrees with this DNA's translation at residue 15, likely due to a read error; the protein given here is derived from the DNA. V gene TRDV1 combines with J gene TRDJ1; 7 bases are a match to TRDD3. TCRdb records no J gene; here it was assigned by comparing the DNA to germline. The CDR3 is 18 amino acids. CDR1 and CDR2 (germline): TSWWSYY, QGS. This chain's CDR3 is CALGEHLWKIWGTDRLIF. The DNA of the CDR3 is TGTGCTCTTGGGGAACATCTATGGAAGATTTGGGGGACCGATAGACTCATCTTT.

In its sample, this clone was seen many times. The protein given by TCRdb reflects a much larger clone and differs at residue 12 from this DNA's translation, likely from a read error; the protein shown is the DNA's translation. The chain is built from TRDV2 and TRDJ1, with 9 bases aligning to TRDD3. TCRdb carries no J gene annotation; the J gene was assigned here by matching the DNA with germline. J lost 0 bases, V lost 6 bases, and 28 bases had no gene match. Germline V lookup: CDR1 GEAIGNYY, CDR2 EKD. The CDR3 runs 22 residues. In DNA form, the CDR3 reads TGTGCCTGTCCCCGTAATCGGGAAGGGGGATACAGCCACCCACTGTACACCGATAAACTCATCTTT. Residues: CACPRNREGGYSHPLYTDKLIF.

This clone was seen many times. The CDR3 is CALGDFQVLGGFDKLIF. For the CDR3, the DNA is TGTGCTCTTGGGGACTTTCAGGTACTTGGGGGATTCGATAAACTCATCTTT. The J gene is TRDJ1, the V gene TRDV1, with 8 bases that match TRDD3. CDR1 is TSWWSYY and CDR2 is QGS in the germline V gene. There are 17 residues in the CDR3. V shed 3 bases and J 4 bases; nucleotides not matched to a gene: 13.

A remark on this clone: A far larger clone lies a single base away; this is likely a read error. Other DNA sequences from this sample encode an identical CDR3 as well. Here the CDR3 DNA reads TGCGCAGCAAGCGCGGACGTGTACGGTTACTGGGAGTGGTCGTACACCGATAAACTCATCTTT. This translates into CAASADVYGYWEWSYTDKLIF. The chain is built from TRAV29/DV5 and TRDJ1, with D tentatively TRDD3 (6 bases). The J gene was not available in TCRdb and was assigned here by matching the DNA to germline segments. Germline V gives CDR1 NSMFDY, CDR2 ISSIKDK. The CDR3 is made up of 21 amino acids.

On this clone itself: This is likely an artifact of a read error, given a far larger clone one base away. This sample also contains other DNA sequences that code for the same CDR3. The rearrangement joins TRDV1 to TRDJ1; 12 bases map to TRDD3. No J gene was available from TCRdb, and it was assigned here by a germline match of the DNA. The CDR3 contains 15 residues. The germline gives CDR1 TSWWSYY, CDR2 QGS. Unmatched junction bases numbered 9, after V lost 9 bases and J lost 4 bases. The CDR3 DNA sequence: TGTGCTCTCGGTTCTGGGGGATACGAAGACGATAAACTCATCTTT. Encoded protein: CALGSGGYEDDKLIF.

This clone appeared a few times. The protein in TCRdb stems from a much larger clone and differs at residue 8 from this DNA's translation, likely a read error; here the protein is translated from the DNA. The genes are TRDV1 and TRDJ1; 8 nucleotides line up with TRDD3. The J gene is absent in TCRdb and was assigned here via DNA matching to germline. The CDR3 loop spans 26 amino acids. Per germline, CDR1 TSWWSYY and CDR2 QGS. The V and J ends lost 1 base and 0 bases, in that order; junction bases with no gene match: 34. The CDR3 region has the DNA TGTGCTCTTGGGGAACCGTATACCCTACTTTCCGTACTGGGGGCCCCTGGGTGGGGATACACCGATAAACTCATCTTT. Translated, it gives CALGEPYTLLSVLGAPGWGYTDKLIF.

Remarks on this clone: TCRdb's entry gives the protein of a much larger clone, which mismatches this DNA's translation at residue 7, likely from a read error; the protein reported here is translated from the DNA. V gene TRAV38-2/DV8 combines with J gene TRDJ1, with D possibly being TRDD2 or TRDD3 (5 bases each). Per the germline V gene, CDR1 is TSESDYY and CDR2 is QEAYKQQN. V shed 7 bases and J shed 4 bases, with 26 bases lying between them. This CDR3 has 17 residues. The CDR3 loop is CAYGTPMSLGGGDKLIF. The CDR3 bases are TGTGCTTATGGAACTCCTATGAGCCTGGGAGGGGGCGATAAACTCATCTTT.

There are many counts of this clone. This likely stems from a read error, as it lies one base from a far larger clone. The same CDR3 arises from other DNA sequences in this sample as well. V gene TRDV1 combines with J gene TRDJ1; 9 positions match TRDD2. This CDR3 has 22 amino acids. The germline CDR1 and CDR2 sequences are TSWWSYY and QGS. The CDR3 protein is CALGGPAFLRNWGWRYTDKLIF. The CDR3 nucleotides are TGTGCCCTTGGGGGTCCCGCCTTCCTACGAAACTGGGGATGGAGGTACACCGATAAACTCATCTTT.

This clone was seen repeatedly, ten times or more. For this DNA, TCRdb reports the protein of a much larger clone, which diverges at residue 13, most likely from a read error; the protein presented here is translated directly from the DNA. J is TRDJ1 and V is TRDV2, with D tentatively TRDD2 or TRDD3 (5 bases each). Assignment of the J gene here rests on matching the DNA to germline, because TCRdb gives none. In germline, CDR1 is GEAIGNYY, CDR2 EKD. There are 20 residues in the CDR3. Trimming removed 3 bases at V and 0 bases at J, with 28 bases between. The CDR3 here is CACDSVAVRGASPYTDKLIF. CDR3 in DNA: TGTGCCTGTGACTCGGTCGCCGTTCGGGGGGCTTCCCCGTACACCGATAAACTCATCTTT.

This clone has only a few counts. It differs at one base from a far larger clone, so likely a read error. The same CDR3 also results from other DNA sequences found in this sample. The CDR3 DNA sequence: TGTGCTCTTGGGGACCCTTGGCCCCATCTTCTACGTACCGGGGAATACACCGATAAACTCATCTTT. It encodes CALGDPWPHLLRTGEYTDKLIF. The J gene is TRDJ1, the V gene TRDV1; D perhaps matches TRDD3 (5 bases). V lost 3 bases to trimming and J lost 0 bases, with 32 bases between them. The germline CDR1 and CDR2 sequences are TSWWSYY and QGS. This CDR3 region has 22 residues.